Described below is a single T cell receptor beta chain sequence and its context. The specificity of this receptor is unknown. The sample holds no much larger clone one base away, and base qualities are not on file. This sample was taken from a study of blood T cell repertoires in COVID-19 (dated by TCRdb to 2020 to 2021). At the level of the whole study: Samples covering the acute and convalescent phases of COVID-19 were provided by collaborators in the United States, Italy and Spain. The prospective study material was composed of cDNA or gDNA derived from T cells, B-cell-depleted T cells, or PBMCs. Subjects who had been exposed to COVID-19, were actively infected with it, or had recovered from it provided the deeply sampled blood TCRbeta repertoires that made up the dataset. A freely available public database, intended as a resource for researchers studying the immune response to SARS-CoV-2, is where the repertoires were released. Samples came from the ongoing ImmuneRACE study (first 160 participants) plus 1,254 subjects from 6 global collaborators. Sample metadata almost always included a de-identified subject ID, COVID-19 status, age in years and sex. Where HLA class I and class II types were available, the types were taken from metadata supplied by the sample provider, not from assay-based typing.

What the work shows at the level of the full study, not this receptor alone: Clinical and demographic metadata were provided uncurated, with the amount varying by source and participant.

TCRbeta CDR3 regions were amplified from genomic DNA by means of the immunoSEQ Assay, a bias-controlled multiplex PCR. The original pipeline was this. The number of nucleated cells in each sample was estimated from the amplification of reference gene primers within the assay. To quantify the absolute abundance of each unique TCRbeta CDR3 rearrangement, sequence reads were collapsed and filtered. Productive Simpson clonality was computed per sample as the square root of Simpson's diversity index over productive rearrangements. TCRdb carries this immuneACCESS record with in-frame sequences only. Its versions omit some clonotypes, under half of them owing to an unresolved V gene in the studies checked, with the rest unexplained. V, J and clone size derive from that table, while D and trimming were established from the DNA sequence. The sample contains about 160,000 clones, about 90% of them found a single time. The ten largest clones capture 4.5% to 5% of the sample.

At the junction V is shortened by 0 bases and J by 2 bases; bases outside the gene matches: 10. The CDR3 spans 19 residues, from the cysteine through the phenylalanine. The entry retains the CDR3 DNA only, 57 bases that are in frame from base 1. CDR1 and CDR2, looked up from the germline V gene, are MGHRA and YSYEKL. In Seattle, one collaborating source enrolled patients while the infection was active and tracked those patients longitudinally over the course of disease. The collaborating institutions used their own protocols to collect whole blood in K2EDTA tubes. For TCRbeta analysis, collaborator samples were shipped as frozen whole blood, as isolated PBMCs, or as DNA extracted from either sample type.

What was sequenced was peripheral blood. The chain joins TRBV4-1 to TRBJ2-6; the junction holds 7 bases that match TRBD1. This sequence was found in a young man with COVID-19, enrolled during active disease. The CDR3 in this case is CASSQEAIRGRTGANVLTF. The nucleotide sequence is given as TGCGCCAGCAGCCAAGAGGCGATTAGGGGGCGAACTGGGGCCAACGTCCTGACTTTC.